Below, one T cell receptor (beta chain) is given with its context. This clone was seen more than once but under ten times. Its antigen remains undetermined. No much larger clonotype is one base removed from it; base qualities were not supplied. The sample is drawn from a study of blood T cell repertoires in COVID-19 (TCRdb year 2020). Regarding the research as a whole: Samples covering the acute and convalescent phases of COVID-19 were provided by collaborators in the United States, Italy and Spain. The prospective study material was composed of cDNA or gDNA derived from T cells, B-cell-depleted T cells, or PBMCs. The dataset comprised deeply sampled blood TCRbeta repertoires from subjects exposed to, actively infected with, or recovered from COVID-19. The repertoires were released in a freely available public database meant as a resource for research on the immune response to SARS-CoV-2. Samples came from the ongoing ImmuneRACE study (first 160 participants) plus 1,254 subjects from 6 global collaborators. Sample metadata almost always included a de-identified subject ID, COVID-19 status, age in years and sex. Where available, HLA class I and class II types were taken from metadata supplied by the sample provider and were not determined by assay-based typing. Results and caveats for the whole study, not just this receptor: How much clinical and demographic metadata was included differed by source and by participant, and the metadata was provided uncurated.

TCRbeta CDR3 regions were amplified from genomic DNA by means of the immunoSEQ Assay, a bias-controlled multiplex PCR. In the source study's methods: The number of nucleated cells in each sample was estimated by amplification of reference gene primers within the assay. Sequence reads were collapsed and filtered to measure the absolute abundance of every unique TCRbeta CDR3 rearrangement. For each sample, productive Simpson clonality was calculated as the square root of Simpson's diversity index over productive rearrangements. TCRdb stores this immuneACCESS table with in-frame sequences only. Part of the clones is absent; in the studies checked, under half of the shortfall reflects unresolved V genes, and no reason is known for the rest. The DNA gave D and trimming, while V, J and clone size come from that table. The table for this sample lists roughly 350,000 clones; approximately 87% of them were counted only once. The ten largest clones add up to more than 5% of the sample.

One collaborating source in Seattle enrolled patients during active infection and followed them longitudinally through the course of disease. Whole blood was collected in K2EDTA tubes by collaborating institutions according to the institutions' own protocols. Collaborator samples were shipped for TCRbeta analysis as frozen whole blood, isolated PBMCs, or DNA extracted from either sample type. Counted from cysteine to phenylalanine, this CDR3 has 15 amino acids. Solely the CDR3 DNA is kept, with 45 bases framed from the first base. Relative to germline, V is missing 5 bases and J is missing 7 bases, with 10 bases of the junction outside any gene match. The germline V gene provides CDR1 MNHEY and CDR2 SVGAGI.

The TCR sequence derives from a woman between 50 and 59 years old with COVID-19, enrolled during active disease. Sequenced: peripheral blood. Recombination connected TRBV6-5 to TRBJ2-4; 8 central bases correspond to TRBD1. CDR3 protein: CASSPDRGERNIQYF. The bases are TGTGCCAGCAGTCCTGACAGGGGAGAAAGGAACATTCAGTACTTC.